The rows below give T cell receptor beta chains drawn from one sample of a study of identical twins. TCRdb recomputed calls from the 5' RACE reads with MiXCR, one row per CDR3 protein. The sample contains 520,000 or so distinct CDR3 sequences, roughly a fifth of which appear only once. These data are also associated with another study on T cells expressing NK-cell markers.

Material for sequencing was CD4+ T cells sorted from blood. These receptors all come from a woman aged 18 to 35 in good health. Both conserved end residues are part of each CDR3. Fields, in order: V gene, J gene, D gene, clone size, CDR3 DNA, CDR3 protein. A D gene is named only where the DNA matches it firmly. Size is omitted from some rows. Given values are once, few, many or a class for expanded clones.

>TRBV18|TRBJ2-7|TRBD1|NA
TGTGCCAGCTCACCCATGACAGGGACCTACGAGCAGTACTTC
CASSPMTGTYEQYF
>TRBV20-1|TRBJ2-1|TRBD2|NA
TGCAGTGCTAGGACTAGCGGGCAATACAATGAGCAGTTCTTC
CSARTSGQYNEQFF
>TRBV11-2|TRBJ1-1|NA|NA
TGTGCCAGCAGCGCACGTCAGGGAGACACTGAAGCTTTCTTT
CASSARQGDTEAFF
>TRBV7-9|TRBJ2-5|NA|many
TGTGCCAGCAGCCAAGACCGCCAAGAGACCCAGTACTTC
CASSQDRQETQYF
>TRBV20-1|TRBJ1-5|NA|NA
TGCAGTGCTAGAGCCCCCGGGGGGAGGCAACAGCCCCAGCATTTT
CSARAPGGRQQPQHF
>TRBV12-3/TRBV12-4|TRBJ1-2|NA|NA
TGTGCCAGCGGTGAGGTCCCCTATGGCTACACCTTC
CASGEVPYGYTF
>TRBV2|TRBJ2-3|TRBD1|NA
TGTGCCAGCAGTGAAGCGGGACAGAATCGGCTGAAACACACAGATACGCAGTATTTT
CASSEAGQNRLKHTDTQYF
>TRBV20-1|TRBJ2-3|TRBD1|NA
TGCAGTGCTCCCATGACAGGGAATACGCAGTATTTT
CSAPMTGNTQYF
>TRBV20-1|TRBJ2-3|TRBD2|few
TGCAGTGCCGCCACCTCTAGCGGGAGCACAGATACGCAGTATTTT
CSAATSSGSTDTQYF
>TRBV6-2/TRBV6-3|TRBJ2-1|TRBD2|NA
TGTGCCAGCCTTTACGGGACTAGCGGGATGGGTGAGCAGTTCTTC
CASLYGTSGMGEQFF
>TRBV20-1|TRBJ2-1|TRBD2|few
TGCAGTGCAAGGGGACTAGACGGGAATGAGCAGTTCTTC
CSARGLDGNEQFF
>TRBV7-2|TRBJ1-2|TRBD1|few
TGTGCCAGCAGCTCCACAGGGGGGGTCTATGGCTACACCTTC
CASSSTGGVYGYTF
>TRBV5-6|TRBJ1-2|NA|NA
TGTGCCAGCAGCCCCGGGACTAACTGCTGCTACACCTTC
CASSPGTNCCYTF
>TRBV9|TRBJ1-6|NA|NA
TGTGCCAGCAGCGTAGCGCCAGATAATTCACCCCTCCACTTT
CASSVAPDNSPLHF
>TRBV4-3|TRBJ1-1|TRBD1|NA
TGCGCCAGCAGCCTCGGACAGGGGGCTTGGAACACTGAAGCTTTCTTT
CASSLGQGAWNTEAFF
>TRBV24-1|TRBJ1-2|NA|few
TGTGCCACCAGCAGGGGTAGGAACTATGGCTACACCTTC
CATSRGRNYGYTF
>TRBV5-4|TRBJ1-4|TRBD1|few
TGTGCCAGCAGCCTCCGACAGGGGAATCGTGAAAAACTGTTTTTT
CASSLRQGNREKLFF
>TRBV7-2|TRBJ2-3|NA|NA
TGTGCCAGCAGCCCCGAGGGGCGGGCCACAGATACGCAGTATTTT
CASSPEGRATDTQYF
>TRBV2|TRBJ2-7|NA|few
TGTGCCAGCAGGACTCAGGGCCCCTTTGTCGGCGAGCAGTACTTC
CASRTQGPFVGEQYF
>TRBV2|TRBJ2-1|NA|once
TGTGCCAGCAGTGGACTAGTTATAAGTGAGCAGTTCTTC
CASSGLVISEQFF
>TRBV6-2/TRBV6-3|TRBJ2-7|TRBD2|NA
TGTGCCAGCAGGCTGCGGGGACTAGCGGGATACGAGCAGTACTTC
CASRLRGLAGYEQYF
>TRBV20-1|TRBJ2-3|NA|few
TGCAGTGCTAGAGACCCTATTTTAGATACGCAGTATTTT
CSARDPILDTQYF
>TRBV20-1|TRBJ2-3|TRBD2|NA
TGCAGTGCTAGACCCGGGACTAGCGGGACTGGGTTCACAATGGGTACGCAGTATTTT
CSARPGTSGTGFTMGTQYF
>TRBV20-1|TRBJ2-1|NA|many
TGCAGTGCTAGCGACCTGAGGACTTTCAGCTCCTACAATGAGCAGTTCTTC
CSASDLRTFSSYNEQFF
>TRBV20-1|TRBJ2-1|NA|NA
TGCAGTGCTAGAGATCGCCTAGTAGCGAGTGAGCAGTTCTTC
CSARDRLVASEQFF
>TRBV6-1|TRBJ2-7|TRBD2|NA
TGTGCCAGCAGTCCCGGGACTAAGGGATTCGAGCAGTACTTC
CASSPGTKGFEQYF
>TRBV10-3|TRBJ2-7|TRBD2|NA
TGTGCCATCAGTTCTAGCGGGGGAACATACAACGAGCAGTACTTC
CAISSSGGTYNEQYF
>TRBV27|TRBJ1-1|TRBD1|NA
TGTGCCAGCAGTATAGCCATAAACAGGGGGGGAGCTTTCTTT
CASSIAINRGGAFF
>TRBV2|TRBJ2-7|NA|few
TGTGCCAGCAAAGTCGAGCCTAGCACCTACGAGCAGTACTTC
CASKVEPSTYEQYF
>TRBV11-2|TRBJ2-7|TRBD1|few
TGTGCCAGCAGCTTCCTGGTTCGTGAGTTGGGACAGGGGTTCGACGAGCAGTACTTC
CASSFLVRELGQGFDEQYF
>TRBV9|TRBJ2-3|TRBD1|few
TGTGCCAGCAGCGTAGAGGACAGGGTTACAGATACGCAGTATTTT
CASSVEDRVTDTQYF
>TRBV7-2|TRBJ2-5|NA|few
TGTGCCAGCAGCTGGGTGGCAGGGAGGAGGACCCAGTACTTC
CASSWVAGRRTQYF
>TRBV7-3|TRBJ2-5|NA|NA
TGTGCCAGCAGTAAACTACCTCAAGAGACCCAGTACTTC
CASSKLPQETQYF
>TRBV9|TRBJ2-3|NA|NA
TGTGCCAGCAGCGTAGAATGGCGGACAGATACGCAGTATTTT
CASSVEWRTDTQYF
>TRBV5-6|TRBJ2-7|NA|few
TGTGCCAGCAGCTCATACAGGGCTTCCCTCTCCTACGAGCAGTACTTC
CASSSYRASLSYEQYF
>TRBV23-1|TRBJ2-7|NA|NA
TGCGCCAGCAGTCAAGTGGGCCCGGTCGAGCAGTACTTC
CASSQVGPVEQYF
>TRBV20-1|TRBJ2-7|TRBD2|NA
TGCAGTGCTACGAGGGGACTAGCAACCTCCTACGAGCAGTACTTC
CSATRGLATSYEQYF
>TRBV7-6|TRBJ2-1|TRBD2|NA
TGTGCCAGCAGCTATGGGAGCGGGAGCGGCAATGAGCAGTTCTTC
CASSYGSGSGNEQFF
>TRBV5-1|TRBJ2-3|TRBD2|NA
TGCGCCAGCAGCCTGGGGACGCGGGGGGGGACAGATACGCAGTATTTT
CASSLGTRGGTDTQYF
>TRBV23-1|TRBJ2-1|NA|NA
TGCGCCAGCAGTCAATCGAGATCTAGGACTAATTACAATGAGCAGTTCTTC
CASSQSRSRTNYNEQFF
>TRBV20-1|TRBJ2-1|NA|NA
TGCAGTGCTAGAGATCGCGGCTCCTACAATGAGCAGTTCTTC
CSARDRGSYNEQFF
>TRBV20-1|TRBJ1-5|NA|NA
TGCAGTGCTCAGAAGGGGGGCTTGGGGGCGGATCAGCCCCAGCATTTT
CSAQKGGLGADQPQHF
>TRBV12-3/TRBV12-4|TRBJ1-2|TRBD1|NA
TGTGCCAGCAGTCCACCCTCATCCGGGACAGGGTTCGGCTACACCTTC
CASSPPSSGTGFGYTF
>TRBV6-2/TRBV6-3|TRBJ2-6|TRBD2|few
TGTGCCAGCAGTTCTAGCGGGGGGGCTACTGGGGCCAACGTCCTGACTTTC
CASSSSGGATGANVLTF
>TRBV13|TRBJ2-1|NA|NA
TGTGCCAGCAGCTTAGATGCGGTATACTACAATGAGCAGTTCTTC
CASSLDAVYYNEQFF